This entry concerns a single T cell receptor (beta chain). Antigen specificity is unknown. This entry is derived from a study of shared clonotypes between healthy human individuals. Background on the study: Used for every donor were three CD4 naive, three CD4 memory, two CD8 naive and one CD8 memory plate.

Notes on the study in general: Clonotype sharing among donors was thought likely to change with sequencing depth. Estimated richness was generally greater in naive than memory subsets.

Each replicate PCR on the sorted subsets used roughly 200 ng DNA (roughly 30,000 T cell genomes). The assay was immunoSEQ multiplex PCR, and TCRdb's table has in-frame clones only and misses some. The sample lists roughly 2,300,000 clones; roughly 90% were seen once. The clonotype was recovered from a man between 18 and 29 years old in good health. Some clones in this sample may be carry-over from other donors' samples. Sequencing was carried out using naive CD4+ T cells from PBMCs. Subset denoted: CD45RA+ positively selected.

DNA for the CDR3: TGTGCCAGCACATATACGGGGTTTATGAACACTGAAGCTTTCTTT. Translating it yields CASTYTGFMNTEAFF. The gene calls are TRBV5-4 and TRBJ1-1; D is uncertain. The CDR3 contains 15 residues. Trimming shortened V by 6 bases and J by 0 bases, and 15 bases separated the two germline ends. Germline V CDR1 and CDR2: SGHNT, YYREEE (reference sequence).